The table lists the clone carrying this T cell receptor (beta chain) with a count of one. The sample originates from a study of blood T cells in healthy people across ages. Sample-barcoded 5' priming and a J-beta primer mix drove a second PCR of about 6 to 12 cycles. From the 5' RACE reads, TCRdb called clonotypes with MiXCR, one entry per CDR3 protein. The data show hundreds of thousands of distinct CDR3 sequences, more than 45% seen once. Trimming stripped 4 bases from V and 8 bases from J, with 18 bases between. From germline, CDR1 is DFQATT and CDR2 SNEGSKA (reference sequence). The CDR3 is 14 amino acids.

Sequencing was done on a sample of blood. The chain employs TRBV20-1 and TRBJ2-1; no clear D gene. The receptor was derived from a man between 60 and 75 years old in good health. As DNA, the CDR3 is TGCAGTGCTACCCTCGGCTTGAGAGTCGATGAGCAGTTCTTC. It specifies CSATLGLRVDEQFF.